Presented here are 14 T cell receptor beta chains from one specimen sequenced in a study of identical twins. MiXCR, run by TCRdb on the 5' RACE reads, gives a single entry per CDR3 protein. This sample yields around 280,000 distinct CDR3 sequences, of which around 8.8% are seen a single time; around 2.1% belongs to the top ten. A further study also used this sample, focusing on yellow fever vaccine responses in identical twins.

What was sequenced was memory (CD45RO+) T cells sorted from blood. All receptors derive from a woman aged 18-35 years in good health.

This clonotype was seen more than once but under ten times. V and J are TRBV7-9 and TRBJ2-5; no definite D call. The V end lost 1 base, the J end lost 0 bases, and 9 bases lay between the germline ends. The CDR3 sequence is 15 residues long. Germline V gene lookup returns CDR1 SEHNR and CDR2 FQNEAQ (reference sequence). The DNA for the CDR3 is TGTGCCAGCAGCTTAGTTCCATCGTACCAAGAGACCCAGTACTTC. This gives the protein CASSLVPSYQETQYF.

The table lists this clonotype with a few counts. The chain recombines TRBV29-1 with TRBJ2-7, with 10 bases identical to TRBD1. The V and J ends lost 4 bases and 3 bases, in that order; junction bases with no gene match: 3. From germline, CDR1 is SQVTM and CDR2 ANQGSEA. The CDR3 has 13 residues. The CDR3 loop is CSVARDRGYEQYF. DNA for the CDR3: TGCAGCGTTGCCCGGGACAGGGGCTACGAGCAGTACTTC.

The chain joins TRBV5-1 to TRBJ2-5; 7 bases match TRBD2. CDR1 is SGHRS and CDR2 is YFSETQ in the germline V gene. V trimming: 0 bases; J trimming: 6 bases; junction bases outside the gene matches: 11. This CDR3 spans 16 amino acids. The CDR3 nucleotides are TGCGCCAGCAGCTTGGAACCGGGCTGGGGGGGACAGACCCAGTACTTC. This gives the protein CASSLEPGWGGQTQYF.

The chain has TRBV6-1 and TRBJ2-7; D might be TRBD2 (5 bases). The CDR3 is made up of 14 amino acids. The germline V and J ends were trimmed by 5 bases and 2 bases, with 13 bases remaining between them. CDR1 is MNHNS and CDR2 is SASEGT in the germline V gene. Here the CDR3 DNA reads TGTGCCAGCAGTCCGCTAAGCGGAGCCTACGAGCAGTACTTC. Translation: CASSPLSGAYEQYF.

This clonotype showed up just a few times. J is TRBJ2-1 and V is TRBV3-1; D is perhaps TRBD2 (5 bases). The V and J ends lost 2 bases and 6 bases respectively, with 14 bases between them. This CDR3 spans 15 amino acids. CDR1 and CDR2 (germline): LGHDT, YNNKEL (reference sequence). CDR3: CASSQLGMQANEQFF. CDR3 bases: TGTGCCAGCAGCCAACTCGGGATGCAGGCCAATGAGCAGTTCTTC.

The table lists this clonotype with a few counts. The chain joins TRBV12-3 or TRBV12-4 to TRBJ2-7, with D possibly TRBD2 on 6 matching bases. The CDR3 is 15 amino acids. V was clipped by 1 base and J by 3 bases, with 13 bases between them. The CDR3 loop reads CASSLGAGKGYEQYF. CDR3 coding DNA: TGTGCCAGCAGTTTAGGCGCGGGAAAGGGCTACGAGCAGTACTTC.

This clonotype was seen only once. The chain links TRBV5-1 to TRBJ2-1; maybe TRBD2 (6 bases). The ends were cut back, 5 bases at V and 2 bases at J, with 8 bases in the middle. From germline, CDR1 is SGHRS and CDR2 YFSETQ. The length of the CDR3 is 13 residues. The chain's CDR3 is CASRAGPYNEQFF. The DNA of the CDR3 is TGCGCCAGCAGAGCGGGCCCCTACAATGAGCAGTTCTTC.

This clonotype was observed at least ten times. V usage is TRBV7-8 and J usage is TRBJ1-1; no firm D call. The CDR3 runs 15 residues. Trimming stripped 4 bases from V and 4 bases from J, with 16 bases between. CDR1 SGHVS and CDR2 FQNEAQ come from the germline V gene. The chain's CDR3 is CASSSLFVPSTEAFF. The DNA for the CDR3 is TGTGCCAGCAGCTCCCTCTTCGTCCCCAGCACTGAAGCTTTCTTT.

The V call is TRBV6-1, the J call TRBJ2-1, with 12 nucleotides matching TRBD2. The ends lost 7 bases at V and 0 bases at J; junction bases unmatched: 10. This CDR3 is 18 amino acids long. Germline lookup yields CDR1 MNHNS and CDR2 SASEGT. This CDR3 is CASTPGTSGSSSYNEQFF. For the CDR3, the DNA is TGTGCCAGCACCCCCGGGACTAGCGGGTCCAGCTCCTACAATGAGCAGTTCTTC.

CDR3 amino acids: CASRPNYSFNYGYTF. CDR3 in DNA: TGTGCCAGCAGACCTAATTACTCCTTTAACTATGGCTACACCTTC. The V and J genes are TRBV28 and TRBJ1-2; D remains unclear. Germline values: CDR1 MDHEN, CDR2 SYDVKM. Trimming pared 6 bases from V and 1 base from J, leaving 15 bases between. The CDR3 has 15 amino acids.

Only a few counts were recorded for this clonotype. V and J are TRBV27 and TRBJ2-7; D assignment may be TRBD1 or TRBD2 (5 bases each). CDR1 is MNHEY and CDR2 is SMNVEV in the germline V gene (reference sequence). The CDR3 consists of 16 residues. V was shortened by 2 bases and J by 2 bases, with 16 bases between the two germline ends. As DNA, the CDR3 is TGTGCCAGCAGTTTACGGGACGCGGCTACTCCCTACGAGCAGTACTTC. Amino acid sequence: CASSLRDAATPYEQYF.

This clonotype was seen ten or more times. The V call is TRBV5-1, the J call TRBJ2-1; D perhaps matches TRBD2 (5 bases). CDR1 and CDR2 from the germline V gene are SGHRS and YFSETQ. This CDR3 region has 15 residues. V gave up 5 bases and J gave up 0 bases, with 12 bases separating them. The chain's CDR3 is CASRMRDSSYNEQFF. For the CDR3, the DNA is TGCGCCAGCAGGATGAGGGATAGCTCCTACAATGAGCAGTTCTTC.

This clonotype has a count of ten or more. The gene calls are TRBV27 and TRBJ1-1; 8 bases agree with TRBD1. Germline V gene data show CDR1 as MNHEY and CDR2 as SMNVEV (reference sequence). This CDR3 comprises 12 residues. The trim removed 8 bases at V and 7 bases at J, leaving 6 bases unmatched. In DNA form, the CDR3 reads TGTGCCAGCGTGGACAGGGAAGATGAAGCTTTCTTT. Translation: CASVDREDEAFF.

This clonotype was counted a few times. The CDR3 reads CATSRPTGNYGYTF. Here the CDR3 DNA reads TGTGCCACCAGCAGGCCCACAGGGAACTATGGCTACACCTTC. V is TRBV15 and J is TRBJ1-2; the D gene is possibly TRBD1 (6 bases). With 3 bases removed from V and 2 bases from J, the gap between germline ends came to 10 bases. The germline V gene has CDR1 LNHNV and CDR2 YYDKDF (reference sequence). This CDR3 spans 14 amino acids.